This TCR beta chain was identified during a study of blood T cell repertoires in COVID-19. Background on the study: Samples taken during acute and convalescent COVID-19 were collected in the United States, Italy and Spain. Sources were T cells, B-cell-depleted T cells, or PBMCs; the material itself was cDNA or gDNA.

In the authors' workflow: Reference gene primer amplification gave estimated nucleated cell counts. TCRdb keeps only in-frame clones here, not all; method: immunoSEQ multiplex PCR. The V and J calls and clone size were taken over from that table, and D and trimming were inferred from the DNA. The table has hundreds of thousands of clones, around 90% seen once; the top ten hold 9% to 9.5%. Trimming took 5 bases from V and 5 from J; bases not matched to a gene: 10. Germline assignment: CDR1 SEHNR and CDR2 FQNEAQ (reference sequence). The length of the CDR3 is 17 residues. This receptor was obtained from a man aged 18 to 29 with active or convalescent COVID-19. This chain uses TRBV7-9 with TRBJ2-5; 14 positions agree with TRBD2. The sequenced material came from peripheral blood. CDR3 protein: CASSPNPTSGGVETQYF. Here the CDR3 DNA reads TGTGCCAGCAGCCCTAACCCGACTAGCGGGGGGGTGGAGACCCAGTACTTC.